The rows below give T cell receptor beta chains drawn from one sample of a study of T-cell reconstitution after alpha-beta-depleted transplantation in children. Using its own MiXCR run on the PCR reads, TCRdb lists one record per CDR3 protein. The repertoire holds more than 400,000 distinct CDR3 sequences, with 43% as singletons. The sample consisted of PBMCs, taken before TCRalphabeta/CD19-depleted stem cell transplant. The receptors originated from a girl between 2 and 10 years old with aplastic anemia, due to receive a stem cell transplant. Both conserved end residues are part of each CDR3. D genes are given only for firm matches. Expanded clones get a size class; other rows say once, few or many, or leave the size out.

d_gene: -; abundance: few; v_gene: TRBV9; j_gene: TRBJ1-5; CDR3nt: TGTGCCAGCAGCGAAAATACAGGTAGCAATCAGCCCCAGCATTTT; CDR3aa: CASSENTGSNQPQHF
d_gene: TRBD2; abundance: -; v_gene: TRBV20-1; j_gene: TRBJ2-1; CDR3nt: TGCAGTGCTTTCCTAGGGACTAGCGATGAGCAGTTCTTC; CDR3aa: CSAFLGTSDEQFF
d_gene: TRBD1; abundance: -; v_gene: TRBV4-1; j_gene: TRBJ2-5; CDR3nt: TGCGCCAGCAGCCAAGATATAGCAGGGGGCGAAGAAGAGACCCAGTACTTC; CDR3aa: CASSQDIAGGEEETQYF
d_gene: -; abundance: -; v_gene: TRBV30; j_gene: TRBJ2-5; CDR3nt: TGTGCCTGGAGTGGAAATAGCGGCGAGACCCAGTACTTC; CDR3aa: CAWSGNSGETQYF
d_gene: TRBD2; abundance: many; v_gene: TRBV28; j_gene: TRBJ2-1; CDR3nt: TGTGCCAGCAGTTCGGCGGGAGAGGAACGTAGTGAGCAGTTCTTC; CDR3aa: CASSSAGEERSEQFF
d_gene: -; abundance: -; v_gene: TRBV9; j_gene: TRBJ2-2; CDR3nt: TGTGCCAGCAGCGTAGTTCTTAGCAGTTCCCCGAACACCGGGGAGCTGTTTTTT; CDR3aa: CASSVVLSSSPNTGELFF
d_gene: -; abundance: -; v_gene: TRBV6-5; j_gene: TRBJ2-1; CDR3nt: TGTGCCAGCAGTTATGGGTCCGACGGTTTGAATGAGCAGTTCTTC; CDR3aa: CASSYGSDGLNEQFF
d_gene: -; abundance: -; v_gene: TRBV6-5; j_gene: TRBJ1-1; CDR3nt: TGTGCCAGCAGTTATACCGGGACGGGAGGGTCCGAAGCTTTCTTT; CDR3aa: CASSYTGTGGSEAFF
d_gene: -; abundance: -; v_gene: TRBV6-1; j_gene: TRBJ2-4; CDR3nt: TGTGCCAGCAGTGGATTAGCGGGACAGGACATTCAGTACTTC; CDR3aa: CASSGLAGQDIQYF
d_gene: TRBD1; abundance: -; v_gene: TRBV7-3; j_gene: TRBJ2-2; CDR3nt: TGTGCCAGCAGCCGGACAGGCACACGGACCGGGGAGCTGTTTTTT; CDR3aa: CASSRTGTRTGELFF
d_gene: -; abundance: -; v_gene: TRBV20-1; j_gene: TRBJ2-7; CDR3nt: TGCAGTGCCAGCGGTCCGGGGCTGGGATACGAGCAGTACTTC; CDR3aa: CSASGPGLGYEQYF
d_gene: TRBD2; abundance: -; v_gene: TRBV4-1; j_gene: TRBJ2-1; CDR3nt: TGCGCCAGCAGCCAGCCCTGGCGGGAGAGGGATGAGCAGTTCTTC; CDR3aa: CASSQPWRERDEQFF
d_gene: -; abundance: few; v_gene: TRBV14; j_gene: TRBJ1-2; CDR3nt: TGTGCCAGCAGCGAAGGCGGGGGGTTAGACTATGGCTACACCTTC; CDR3aa: CASSEGGGLDYGYTF
d_gene: -; abundance: few; v_gene: TRBV5-1; j_gene: TRBJ2-7; CDR3nt: TGCGCCAGCAGCTTGCCCGATGACCCGGGGGAGCAGTACTTC; CDR3aa: CASSLPDDPGEQYF
d_gene: -; abundance: -; v_gene: TRBV29-1; j_gene: TRBJ2-7; CDR3nt: TGCAGCGTCGAAGGAAAGCAGTACTTC; CDR3aa: CSVEGKQYF
d_gene: -; abundance: many; v_gene: TRBV4-1; j_gene: TRBJ2-3; CDR3nt: TGCGCCAGCAGCCCCCGGGCCAAAGATACGCAGTATTTT; CDR3aa: CASSPRAKDTQYF
d_gene: TRBD1; abundance: once; v_gene: TRBV5-1; j_gene: TRBJ2-7; CDR3nt: TGCGCCAGCAGCTTGGAGACAGGGTACCACGAGCAGTACTTC; CDR3aa: CASSLETGYHEQYF
d_gene: TRBD1; abundance: few; v_gene: TRBV12-3/TRBV12-4; j_gene: TRBJ1-4; CDR3nt: TGTGCCAGCAGATCTTCTGGACAGGGGGCTGAAAAACTGTTTTTT; CDR3aa: CASRSSGQGAEKLFF
d_gene: -; abundance: once; v_gene: TRBV20-1; j_gene: TRBJ1-6; CDR3nt: TGCAGTGCTAGAGAGCAAGGGACGGTTTATAATTCACCCCTCCACTTT; CDR3aa: CSAREQGTVYNSPLHF
d_gene: TRBD1; abundance: -; v_gene: TRBV3-1; j_gene: TRBJ1-1; CDR3nt: TGTGCCAGCAGCCGACAAATCATGGGACAGGGACATACTTCACACCCTCGAATGAACACTGAAGCTTTCTTT; CDR3aa: CASSRQIMGQGHTSHPRMNTEAFF
d_gene: TRBD1; abundance: -; v_gene: TRBV3-1; j_gene: TRBJ2-2; CDR3nt: TGTGCCAGCAGACGCGGAGAGGGGGCTAACGGGGAGCTGTTTTTT; CDR3aa: CASRRGEGANGELFF
d_gene: TRBD2; abundance: few; v_gene: TRBV12-3/TRBV12-4; j_gene: TRBJ2-3; CDR3nt: TGTGCCAGCAGTTTTCGTCTAGCGGGGCTCACAGATACGCAGTATTTT; CDR3aa: CASSFRLAGLTDTQYF
d_gene: -; abundance: few; v_gene: TRBV4-1; j_gene: TRBJ2-7; CDR3nt: TGCGCCAGCAGCGACCGGGACGCTTCCTACGAGCAGTACTTC; CDR3aa: CASSDRDASYEQYF
d_gene: -; abundance: few; v_gene: TRBV12-3/TRBV12-4; j_gene: TRBJ2-3; CDR3nt: TGTGCCAGCTCACCAGGGGGGGCAGATACGCAGTATTTT; CDR3aa: CASSPGGADTQYF
d_gene: TRBD1; abundance: -; v_gene: TRBV28; j_gene: TRBJ2-7; CDR3nt: TGTGCCAGCGATAGGGGGCGATATCAGGACGATCAGTACTTC; CDR3aa: CASDRGRYQDDQYF
d_gene: -; abundance: -; v_gene: TRBV7-9; j_gene: TRBJ2-5; CDR3nt: TGTGCCAGCAGCTGGAGCGAGCAGGAGACCCAGTACTTC; CDR3aa: CASSWSEQETQYF
d_gene: -; abundance: many; v_gene: TRBV11-2; j_gene: TRBJ2-1; CDR3nt: TGTGCCAGCAGCCCGGGGGCCAGGTCCTACAATGAGCAGTTCTTC; CDR3aa: CASSPGARSYNEQFF
d_gene: -; abundance: -; v_gene: TRBV24-1; j_gene: TRBJ2-5; CDR3nt: TGTGCCACCAGTGAAGGGGGGGAGGAGACCCAGTACTTC; CDR3aa: CATSEGGEETQYF
d_gene: -; abundance: many; v_gene: TRBV5-1; j_gene: TRBJ2-7; CDR3nt: TGCGACAGCAGCTTGGACGGCCCGCCTTCCTACGAGCAGTACTTC; CDR3aa: CDSSLDGPPSYEQYF
d_gene: TRBD2; abundance: -; v_gene: TRBV20-1; j_gene: TRBJ2-1; CDR3nt: TGCAGTGCTAGCGGTTTGGGTCTAGCGGGCACACTACCTAACAATGAGCAGTTCTTC; CDR3aa: CSASGLGLAGTLPNNEQFF
d_gene: -; abundance: -; v_gene: TRBV19; j_gene: TRBJ1-5; CDR3nt: TGTGCCAGTAGTCCGGACAGCCACTATCAGCCCCAGCATTTT; CDR3aa: CASSPDSHYQPQHF